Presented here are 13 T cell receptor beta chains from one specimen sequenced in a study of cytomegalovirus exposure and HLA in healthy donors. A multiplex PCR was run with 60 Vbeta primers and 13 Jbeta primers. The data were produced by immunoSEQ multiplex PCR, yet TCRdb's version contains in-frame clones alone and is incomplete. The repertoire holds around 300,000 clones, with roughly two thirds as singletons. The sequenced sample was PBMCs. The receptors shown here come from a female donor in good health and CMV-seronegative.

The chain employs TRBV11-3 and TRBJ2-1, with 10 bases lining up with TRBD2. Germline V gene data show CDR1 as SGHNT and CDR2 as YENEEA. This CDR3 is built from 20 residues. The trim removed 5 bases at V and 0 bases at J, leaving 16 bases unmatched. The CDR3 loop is CASSLPGLAYHWSSYNEQFF. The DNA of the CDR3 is TGTGCCAGCAGCCTACCGGGACTAGCGTATCATTGGAGCTCCTACAATGAGCAGTTCTTC.

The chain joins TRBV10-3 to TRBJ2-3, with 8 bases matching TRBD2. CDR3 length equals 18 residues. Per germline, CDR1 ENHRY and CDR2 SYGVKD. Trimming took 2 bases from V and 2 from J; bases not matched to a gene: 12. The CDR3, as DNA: TGTGCCATCAGTGAGGGGTGGTTGGCAGCGGGAGACACAGATACGCAGTATTTT. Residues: CAISEGWLAAGDTDTQYF.

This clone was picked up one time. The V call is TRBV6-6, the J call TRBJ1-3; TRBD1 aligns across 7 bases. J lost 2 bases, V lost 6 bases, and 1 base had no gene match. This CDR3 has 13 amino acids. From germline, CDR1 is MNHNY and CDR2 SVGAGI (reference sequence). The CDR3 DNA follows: TGTGCCAGCAGCAGGGGGGCTGGAAACACCATATATTTT. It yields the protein CASSRGAGNTIYF.

CDR3 coding DNA: TGTGCCAGCACGCCAAGGGAGGTGTACGAGCAGTACTTC. The encoded protein is CASTPREVYEQYF. The chain links TRBV6-6 to TRBJ2-7; possible D gene TRBD2, 6 bases. The CDR3 length is 13 residues. V lost 7 bases and J lost 4, with 14 bases in between. Germline V gene lookup returns CDR1 MNHNY and CDR2 SVGAGI (reference sequence).

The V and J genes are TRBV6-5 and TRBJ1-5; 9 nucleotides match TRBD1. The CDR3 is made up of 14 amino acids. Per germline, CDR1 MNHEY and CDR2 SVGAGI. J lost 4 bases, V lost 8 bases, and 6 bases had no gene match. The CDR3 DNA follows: TGTGCCAGCCAGGGACAGGGATTGAATCAGCCCCAGCATTTT. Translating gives CASQGQGLNQPQHF.

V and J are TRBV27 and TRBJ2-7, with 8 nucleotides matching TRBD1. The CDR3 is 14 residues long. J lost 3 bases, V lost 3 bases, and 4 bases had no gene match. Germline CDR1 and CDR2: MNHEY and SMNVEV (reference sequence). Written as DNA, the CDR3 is TGTGCCAGCAGTTTTAGGACAGGGATCTACGAGCAGTACTTC. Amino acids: CASSFRTGIYEQYF.

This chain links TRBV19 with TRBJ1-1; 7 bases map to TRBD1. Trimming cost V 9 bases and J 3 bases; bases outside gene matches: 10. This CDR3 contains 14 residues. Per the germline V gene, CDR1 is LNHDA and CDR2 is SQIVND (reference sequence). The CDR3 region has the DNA TGTGCCAGCGAAACAGGGGAAACCCACACTGAAGCTTTCTTT. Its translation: CASETGETHTEAFF. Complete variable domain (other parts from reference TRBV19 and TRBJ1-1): DGGITQSPKYLFRKEGQNVTLSCEQNLNHDAMYWYRQDPGQGLRLIYYSQIVNDFQKGDIAEGYSVSREKKESFPLTVTSAQKNPTAFYLCASETGETHTEAFFGQGTRLTVV.

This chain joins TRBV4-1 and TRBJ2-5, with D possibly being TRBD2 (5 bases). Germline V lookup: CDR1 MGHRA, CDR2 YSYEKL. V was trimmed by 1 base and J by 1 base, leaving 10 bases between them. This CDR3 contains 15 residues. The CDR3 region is CASSQGPGSQETQYF. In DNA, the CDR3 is TGCGCCAGCAGCCAAGGGCCGGGGTCCCAAGAGACCCAGTACTTC.

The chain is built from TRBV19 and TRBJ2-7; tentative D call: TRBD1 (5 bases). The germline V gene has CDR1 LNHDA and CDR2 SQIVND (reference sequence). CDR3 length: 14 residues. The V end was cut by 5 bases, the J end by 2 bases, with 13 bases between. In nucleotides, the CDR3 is TGTGCCAGTAGTGATCAGGGAAAGACCTACGAGCAGTACTTC. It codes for CASSDQGKTYEQYF.

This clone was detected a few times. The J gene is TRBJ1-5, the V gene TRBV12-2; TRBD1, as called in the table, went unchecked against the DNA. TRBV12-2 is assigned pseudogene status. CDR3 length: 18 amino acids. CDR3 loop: CASRPQGSRQFSNQPQHF. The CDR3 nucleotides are TGTGCAAGTCGCCCGCAGGGGTCGCGCCAGTTTAGCAATCAGCCCCAGCATTTT.

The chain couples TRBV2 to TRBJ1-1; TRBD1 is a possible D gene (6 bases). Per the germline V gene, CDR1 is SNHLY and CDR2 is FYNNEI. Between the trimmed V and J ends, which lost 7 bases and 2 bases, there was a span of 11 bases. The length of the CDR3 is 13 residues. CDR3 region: CASKTGSNTEAFF. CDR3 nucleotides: TGTGCCAGCAAGACAGGATCAAACACTGAAGCTTTCTTT. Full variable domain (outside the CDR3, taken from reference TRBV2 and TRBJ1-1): EPEVTQTPSHQVTQMGQEVILRCVPISNHLYFYWYRQILGQKVEFLVSFYNNEISEKSEIFDDQFSVERPDGSNFTLKIRSTKLEDSAMYFCASKTGSNTEAFFGQGTRLTVV.

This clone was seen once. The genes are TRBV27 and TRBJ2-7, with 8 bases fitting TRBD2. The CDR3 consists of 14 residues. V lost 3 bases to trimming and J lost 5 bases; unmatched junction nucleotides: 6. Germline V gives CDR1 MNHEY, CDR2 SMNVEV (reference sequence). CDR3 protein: CASSFDREGNEQYF. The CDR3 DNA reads TGTGCCAGCAGTTTTGACCGGGAGGGTAACGAGCAGTACTTC.

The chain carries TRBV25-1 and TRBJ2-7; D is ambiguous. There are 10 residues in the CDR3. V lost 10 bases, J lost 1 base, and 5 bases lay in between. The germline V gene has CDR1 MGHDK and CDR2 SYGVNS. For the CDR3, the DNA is TGTGCCACCTTTTCCTACGAGCAGTACTTC. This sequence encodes CATFSYEQYF.